The T cell receptor beta chain described here comes from a study of technical replicates of blood from several donors. This CDR3 spans 14 amino acids. Germline V CDR1 and CDR2: LNHDA, SQIVND (reference sequence). V shed 6 bases, J shed 8 bases, and the junction held 9 bases outside the gene matches. Produced via immunoSEQ multiplex PCR; TCRdb's table is partial and in-frame only. The table has about 62,000 clones, 70% to 90% seen once; the top ten hold roughly 5.6%. The chain is built from TRBV19 and TRBJ1-2; 10 positions match TRBD1. The TCR originated in a human donor in good health. Some clones in this sample may be carry-over from other donors' samples. Source material: PBMCs. CDR3 sequence: CASRTRDRGSGYTF. As DNA, the CDR3 is TGTGCCAGTAGGACCCGGGACAGGGGAAGCGGCTACACCTTC.